The next 18 T cell receptor beta chains were all read from a single sample in a study of T cells after yellow fever vaccination. From the 5' RACE reads, TCRdb called clonotypes with MiXCR, one entry per CDR3 protein. The repertoire holds more than 300,000 distinct CDR3 sequences, with about 10% as singletons. The sequencing used CD4+ T cells sorted from PBMCs, collected 45 days after the yellow fever booster vaccination. The receptors stem from a man between 18 and 35 years old who received the YFV17D yellow fever vaccine.

The sample holds a few counts of this clonotype. This chain uses TRBV5-6 with TRBJ1-1; D gene uncertain. Between the trimmed V and J ends, which lost 4 bases and 2 bases, there was a span of 9 bases. CDR3 length: 13 amino acids. Germline V gene data show CDR1 as SGHDT and CDR2 as YYEEEE. The DNA for the CDR3 is TGTGCCAGCAGCAAGAAGTCAAACACTGAAGCTTTCTTT. Its translation is CASSKKSNTEAFF.

This clonotype was detected a few times. This chain links TRBV7-6 with TRBJ1-1, with D tentatively TRBD1 (6 bases). Germline CDR1 reads SGHVS; CDR2 reads FNYEAQ. Trimming took 2 bases from V and 2 from J, leaving 18 bases between them. The CDR3 has 17 amino acids. Written as DNA, the CDR3 is TGTGCCAGCAGCTTAACGCCCCTGGACAGATTTAACACTGAAGCTTTCTTT. This encodes CASSLTPLDRFNTEAFF.

The J gene is TRBJ2-7, the V gene TRBV7-6, with D perhaps matching TRBD1 (6 bases). The V gene's germline CDR1 is SGHVS and CDR2 FNYEAQ. The CDR3 has 15 amino acids. V gave up 1 base and J gave up 3 bases, with 13 bases separating them. CDR3 protein: CASSLVGQGFYEQYF. The CDR3 DNA is TGTGCCAGCAGCTTAGTGGGACAAGGATTCTACGAGCAGTACTTC.

CDR3 nucleotides: TGTGCCAGCAGCTTCTACGGAACTAGCACAGATACGCAGTATTTT. This encodes CASSFYGTSTDTQYF. This chain links TRBV7-2 with TRBJ2-3; no clear D. CDR3 size: 15 residues. Looked up from germline, CDR1 is SGHTA and CDR2 is FQGNSA. V shed 3 bases and J shed 0 bases, with 10 bases lying between them.

This clonotype was found a few times. Germline and junction disagree at one end, which may indicate a read error. The rearrangement joins TRBV7-2 to TRBJ2-3, with a tentative D call TRBD2 (5 bases). This CDR3 is 12 amino acids long. Germline loops: CDR1 SGHTA, CDR2 FQGNSA. In nucleotides, the CDR3 is TGTGCCAGCAGCTTAGTCCGGGATCTAGTCTTTTTC. It yields the protein CASSLVRDLVFF.

In its sample, this clonotype was seen a few times. The chain links TRBV27 to TRBJ2-2; D uncertain. The germline V gene has CDR1 MNHEY and CDR2 SMNVEV (reference sequence). This CDR3 spans 14 amino acids. Trimming took 6 bases from V and 1 from J, leaving 9 bases between them. The CDR3 sequence is CASSPMRNTGELFF. CDR3 nucleotide sequence: TGTGCCAGCAGCCCAATGAGGAACACCGGGGAGCTGTTTTTT.

The table lists this clonotype with a few counts. This chain joins TRBV7-2 and TRBJ2-3; TRBD2 matches 10 bases. After removal of 1 base from V and 2 bases from J, the junction contained 6 bases not matched to a gene. The V gene's germline CDR1 is SGHTA and CDR2 FQGNSA. This CDR3 is 17 amino acids long. Here the CDR3 DNA reads TGTGCCAGCAGCTTAGGAGCGGGGGGGCGAAACACAGATACGCAGTATTTT. It specifies CASSLGAGGRNTDTQYF. The whole variable domain, filled in from reference TRBV7-2 and TRBJ2-3, reads GAGVSQSPSNKVTEKGKDVELRCDPISGHTALYWYRQSLGQGLEFLIYFQGNSAPDKSGLPSDRFSAERTGGSVSTLTIQRTQQEDSAVYLCASSLGAGGRNTDTQYFGPGTRLTVL.

This clonotype was detected only a few times. The chain is built from TRBV12-3 or TRBV12-4 and TRBJ1-2, with a tentative D call TRBD1 (6 bases). The CDR3 covers 16 residues. The germline V and J ends were trimmed by 0 bases and 0 bases, with 11 bases remaining between them. The CDR3 DNA reads TGTGCCAGCAGTTTAGCGGCGGACAGACCTAACTATGGCTACACCTTC. As protein: CASSLAADRPNYGYTF.

The V call is TRBV28, the J call TRBJ2-5; D is tentatively TRBD1 or TRBD2 (5 bases each). CDR1 and CDR2 from the germline V gene are MDHEN and SYDVKM. Deletions cut 3 bases from V and 1 base from J, with 15 bases between. This CDR3 is built from 16 residues. The CDR3 DNA reads TGTGCCAGCAGTTTCGGACTTGGGGCCACCCAAGAGACCCAGTACTTC. This sequence encodes CASSFGLGATQETQYF.

The chain joins TRBV6-2 or TRBV6-3 to TRBJ1-5; maybe TRBD1 (5 bases). Germline V gives CDR1 MNHEY, CDR2 SVGEGT. The V and J ends lost 6 bases and 0 bases respectively, with 12 bases between them. There are 15 residues in the CDR3. The DNA for the CDR3 is TGTGCCAGCAGACGGGACGGGTTTAGCAATCAGCCCCAGCATTTT. Translated, it gives CASRRDGFSNQPQHF.

This clonotype was detected only a few times. V usage is TRBV9 and J usage is TRBJ2-5, with D maybe TRBD2 (6 bases). This CDR3 contains 16 residues. With 2 bases removed from V and 5 bases from J, the gap between germline ends came to 19 bases. The germline V gene has CDR1 SGDLS and CDR2 YYNGEE. Here the CDR3 DNA reads TGTGCCAGCAGCGTTCTGCCGGTTCAAGGAGGGGAGACCCAGTACTTC. Translation gives CASSVLPVQGGETQYF.

This clonotype was detected ten times or more. The chain uses TRBV6-6 and TRBJ2-7, with 10 bases identical to TRBD1. J lost 2 bases, V lost 2 bases, and 6 bases had no gene match. The CDR3 consists of 16 residues. CDR1 is MNHNY, CDR2 SVGAGI, per germline (reference sequence). This chain's CDR3 is CASSYRQGASTYEQYV. CDR3 sequence (DNA): TGTGCCAGCAGTTACAGACAGGGGGCCTCGACCTACGAGCAGTACGTC.

This sequence joins TRBV30 and TRBJ2-1; D may be TRBD1 (5 bases). The CDR3 covers 13 residues. CDR1 and CDR2 from the germline V gene are GTSNPN and SVGIG (reference sequence). V lost 3 bases and J lost 7, with 13 bases in between. CDR3: CAWSPDSGNEQFF. The CDR3 nucleotides are TGTGCCTGGAGCCCCGACTCAGGGAATGAGCAGTTCTTC.

The chain has TRBV19 and TRBJ2-2; D not resolved. Trimming shortened V by 7 bases and J by 2 bases, and 11 bases separated the two germline ends. This CDR3 region has 14 residues. In germline, CDR1 is LNHDA, CDR2 SQIVND (reference sequence). The CDR3 loop reads CASKGSSNTGELFF. DNA for the CDR3: TGTGCCAGTAAAGGTAGTTCAAACACCGGGGAGCTGTTTTTT.

This sequence joins TRBV3-1 and TRBJ1-4; weak D call: TRBD1 (5 bases). This CDR3 region has 13 residues. CDR1 is LGHDT, CDR2 YNNKEL, per germline (reference sequence). Trimming stripped 3 bases from V and 10 bases from J, with 12 bases between. The CDR3 coding sequence is TGTGCCAGCAGCCACACGGACAAGGGAAAACTGTTTTTT. Translation gives CASSHTDKGKLFF.

This clonotype was recorded many times. This chain joins TRBV18 and TRBJ1-1; D uncertain. The CDR3 has 13 residues. V lost 5 bases to trimming and J lost 2 bases, with 9 bases between them. Germline V lookup: CDR1 KGHSH, CDR2 LQKENI. As DNA, the CDR3 is TGTGCCAGCTCATCCCAGGCCAACACTGAAGCTTTCTTT. As protein: CASSSQANTEAFF.

The sample holds a few counts of this clonotype. This chain joins TRBV18 and TRBJ2-7; 7 positions match TRBD2. Germline assignment: CDR1 KGHSH and CDR2 LQKENI. This CDR3 contains 13 residues. The ends lost 4 bases at V and 7 bases at J; junction bases unmatched: 7. CDR3 residues: CASSRGGTGEQYF. In nucleotides, the CDR3 is TGTGCCAGCTCACGGGGGGGGACGGGAGAGCAGTACTTC.

This clonotype was seen a handful of times. The chain uses TRBV10-3 and TRBJ1-5; D may be TRBD1 (5 bases). V lost 5 bases and J 1 base, leaving 15 bases between the germline ends. Germline V gene lookup returns CDR1 ENHRY and CDR2 SYGVKD. CDR3 size: 16 residues. The CDR3 region has the DNA TGTGCCATCAGTAAGGACGGGGGATGGAGCAATCAGCCCCAGCATTTT. It specifies CAISKDGGWSNQPQHF.